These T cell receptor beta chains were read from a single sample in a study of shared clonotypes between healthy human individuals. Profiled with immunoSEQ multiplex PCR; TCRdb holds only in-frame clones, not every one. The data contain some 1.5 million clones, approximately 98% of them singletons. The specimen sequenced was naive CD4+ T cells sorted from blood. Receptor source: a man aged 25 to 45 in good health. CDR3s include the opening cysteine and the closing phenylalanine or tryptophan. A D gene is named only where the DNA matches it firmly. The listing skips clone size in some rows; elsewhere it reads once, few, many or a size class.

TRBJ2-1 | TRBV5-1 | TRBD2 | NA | CASSQGLAGENEQFF | TGCGCCAGCAGCCAGGGACTAGCGGGAGAGAATGAGCAGTTCTTC
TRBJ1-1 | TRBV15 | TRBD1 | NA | CATSRVVGTGGTEAFF | TGTGCCACCAGCAGAGTGGTGGGGACAGGGGGAACTGAAGCTTTCTTT
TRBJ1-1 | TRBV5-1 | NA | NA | CASSPTARQYTEAFF | TGCGCCAGCAGCCCCACGGCTCGACAGTACACTGAAGCTTTCTTT
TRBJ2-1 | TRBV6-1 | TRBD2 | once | CASSVRTSGAFNEQFF | TGTGCCAGCAGTGTGAGGACTAGCGGGGCCTTCAATGAGCAGTTCTTC
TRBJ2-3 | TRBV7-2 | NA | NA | CASGQRIGDTQYF | TGTGCCAGCGGTCAAAGGATTGGAGATACGCAGTATTTT
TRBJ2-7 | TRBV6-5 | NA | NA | CASSYQAGSAYEQYF | TGTGCCAGCAGTTACCAGGCGGGGTCAGCCTACGAGCAGTACTTC
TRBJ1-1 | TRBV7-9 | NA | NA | CASSLAPENTEAFF | TGTGCCAGCAGCTTAGCGCCAGAGAACACTGAAGCTTTCTTT
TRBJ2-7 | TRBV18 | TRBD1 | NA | CASSPGQGPPSYEQYF | TGTGCCAGCTCACCGGGACAGGGACCTCCTTCCTACGAGCAGTACTTC
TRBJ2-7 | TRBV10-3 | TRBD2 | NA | CAISDPRTSGRPYEQYF | TGTGCCATCAGTGACCCCCGGACTAGCGGGAGGCCCTACGAGCAGTACTTC
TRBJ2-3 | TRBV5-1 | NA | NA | CASSLGLDDTDTQYF | TGCGCCAGCAGCTTGGGGCTGGACGACACAGATACGCAGTATTTT
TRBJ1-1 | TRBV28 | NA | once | CASRLIRNTEAFF | TGTGCCAGCAGATTAATTCGGAACACTGAAGCTTTCTTT
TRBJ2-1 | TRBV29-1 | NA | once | CSVEANNEQFF | TGCAGCGTTGAAGCCAACAATGAGCAGTTCTTC
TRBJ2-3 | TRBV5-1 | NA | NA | CASSFGVAGATDTQYF | TGCGCCAGCAGCTTTGGCGTAGCTGGGGCAACAGATACGCAGTATTTT
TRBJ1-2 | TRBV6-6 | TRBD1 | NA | CASSYPDRPGYTF | TGTGCCAGCAGTTACCCGGACAGGCCCGGCTACACCTTC
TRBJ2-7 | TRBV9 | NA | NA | CASSALPFPSYEQYF | TGTGCCAGCAGCGCCCTCCCCTTCCCATCCTACGAGCAGTACTTC
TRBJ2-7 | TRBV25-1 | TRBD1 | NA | CASSHRGYEQYF | TGTGCCAGCAGCCACAGGGGTTACGAGCAGTACTTC
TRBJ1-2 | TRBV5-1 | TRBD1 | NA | CASSLAGDRRGYTF | TGCGCCAGCAGCTTGGCTGGGGACAGGCGTGGCTACACCTTC
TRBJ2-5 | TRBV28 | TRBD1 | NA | CASRLQGMAETQYF | TGTGCCAGCAGGTTACAGGGGATGGCGGAGACCCAGTACTTC
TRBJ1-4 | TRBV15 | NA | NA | CATSRWDIGEKLFF | TGTGCCACCAGCAGATGGGACATAGGAGAAAAACTGTTTTTT
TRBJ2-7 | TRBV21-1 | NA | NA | CASSKESEREKTSYEQYF | TGTGCCAGCAGCAAAGAGTCCGAGCGGGAGAAGACTTCCTACGAGCAGTACTTC
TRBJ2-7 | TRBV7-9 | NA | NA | CASSLVPPRGRNEQYF | TGTGCCAGCAGCTTAGTACCCCCCCGGGGGAGGAACGAGCAGTACTTC
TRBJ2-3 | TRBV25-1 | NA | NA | CASKEIGEATQYF | TGTGCCAGCAAAGAGATAGGTGAGGCTACGCAGTATTTT
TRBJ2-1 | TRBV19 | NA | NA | CASSIEGTATYNEQFF | TGTGCCAGTAGTATAGAAGGGACGGCTACCTACAATGAGCAGTTCTTC
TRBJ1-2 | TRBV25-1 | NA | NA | CASRNRQNYGYTF | TGTGCCAGCAGAAATCGGCAGAACTATGGCTACACCTTC
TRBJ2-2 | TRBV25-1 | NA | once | CASSGPGATGELFF | TGTGCCAGCAGTGGCCCGGGGGCCACCGGGGAGCTGTTTTTT
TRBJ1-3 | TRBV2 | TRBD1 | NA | CASKQGAIGNTIYF | TGTGCCAGCAAACAGGGGGCGATTGGAAACACCATATATTTT
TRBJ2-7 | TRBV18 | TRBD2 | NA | CASSRNVLAGDSYEQYF | TGTGCCAGCTCACGGAACGTGCTAGCGGGAGACTCCTACGAGCAGTACTTC
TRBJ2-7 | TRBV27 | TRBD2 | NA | CASSFKGRAGAHYEQYF | TGTGCCAGCAGTTTCAAAGGCCGAGCGGGAGCGCACTACGAGCAGTACTTC
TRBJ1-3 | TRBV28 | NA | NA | CASSLAGGTGNTIYF | TGTGCCAGCAGTTTGGCTGGGGGTACTGGAAACACCATATATTTT
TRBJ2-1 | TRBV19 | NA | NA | CASSRPGVGVVEQFF | TGTGCCAGTAGTAGACCGGGAGTTGGCGTGGTTGAGCAGTTCTTC
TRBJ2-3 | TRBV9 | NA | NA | CASSVGEGFTDTQYF | TGTGCCAGCAGCGTAGGAGAGGGGTTCACAGATACGCAGTATTTT
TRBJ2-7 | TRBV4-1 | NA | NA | CASSQDRATQILEQYF | TGCGCCAGCAGCCAAGATCGTGCTACCCAAATTCTGGAGCAGTACTTC
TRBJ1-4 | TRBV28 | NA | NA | CASTGVPDEKLFF | TGTGCCAGCACTGGGGTGCCGGATGAAAAACTGTTTTTT
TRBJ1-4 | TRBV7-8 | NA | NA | CASSLDEKLFF | TGTGCCAGCAGCTTAGATGAAAAACTGTTTTTT
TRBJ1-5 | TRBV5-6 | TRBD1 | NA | CASSFWTGKTQPQHF | TGTGCCAGCAGCTTCTGGACAGGGAAGACTCAGCCCCAGCATTTT